A single sample is the source of the 28 T cell receptor beta chains below, sequenced in a study of OX40 agonist ivuxolimab in advanced cancers. TCRdb's table, derived via immunoSEQ multiplex PCR, lists solely in-frame clones and lacks some. The sample has 70,000 or so clones, 85% seen once. The specimen comprised CD4+ or CD8+ T cells sorted from blood, sampled in a trial of the OX40 agonist ivuxolimab. The source of these receptors is an adult with an advanced solid tumor such as melanoma, head and neck, liver or kidney cancer.

The CDR3 coding sequence is TGCGCCAGCAGCTTGAGAAGTGGGACAGGGGCACCCTCCTACAATGAGCAGTTCTTC. This encodes CASSLRSGTGAPSYNEQFF. This chain uses TRBV5-1 with TRBJ2-1, with TRBD1 identical over 10 bases. The CDR3 has 19 residues. V was pared by 1 base and J by 0 bases, with 10 bases of the junction left unmatched. Germline values: CDR1 SGHRS, CDR2 YFSETQ.

This chain uses TRBV2 with TRBJ2-1; D gene unclear. There are 11 residues in the CDR3. V lost 1 base and J lost 7, with 2 bases in between. Looked up from germline, CDR1 is SNHLY and CDR2 is FYNNEI. In nucleotides, the CDR3 is TGTGCCAGCAGTGAAGGAAATGAGCAGTTCTTC. Translating it yields CASSEGNEQFF. The entire variable domain, with the rest obtained from reference TRBV2 and TRBJ2-1, is as follows: EPEVTQTPSHQVTQMGQEVILRCVPISNHLYFYWYRQILGQKVEFLVSFYNNEISEKSEIFDDQFSVERPDGSNFTLKIRSTKLEDSAMYFCASSEGNEQFFGPGTRLTVL.

V gene TRBV7-3 combines with J gene TRBJ2-3, with D maybe TRBD2 (6 bases). Germline V CDR1 and CDR2: SGHTA, FQGTGA. V was clipped by 2 bases and J by 1 base, with 10 bases between them. The CDR3 length is 15 residues. Here the CDR3 DNA reads TGTGCCAGCAGCTTACGGGCGGGACGCACAGATACGCAGTATTTT. Translating it yields CASSLRAGRTDTQYF.

The chain joins TRBV5-1 to TRBJ1-5, with a tentative D call TRBD1 (5 bases). The CDR3 consists of 17 residues. CDR1 and CDR2 from the germline V gene are SGHRS and YFSETQ. Trimming took 0 bases from V and 1 from J, leaving 14 bases between them. CDR3 region: CASSLDGGVQSNQPQHF. Here the CDR3 DNA reads TGCGCCAGCAGCTTGGATGGGGGAGTGCAGAGCAATCAGCCCCAGCATTTT. Full variable domain (outside the CDR3, taken from reference TRBV5-1 and TRBJ1-5): KAGVTQTPRYLIKTRGQQVTLSCSPISGHRSVSWYQQTPGQGLQFLFEYFSETQRNKGNFPGRFSGRQFSNSRSEMNVSTLELGDSALYLCASSLDGGVQSNQPQHFGDGTRLSIL.

This chain uses TRBV9 with TRBJ2-2; TRBD1 is a possible D gene (5 bases). The germline CDR1 and CDR2 sequences are SGDLS and YYNGEE. V gave up 0 bases and J gave up 4 bases, with 10 bases separating them. The CDR3 runs 15 residues. The DNA of the CDR3 is TGTGCCAGCAGCGTAGTGTCAGGGTTCACCGGGGAGCTGTTTTTT. Amino acid sequence: CASSVVSGFTGELFF.

This chain joins TRBV11-2 and TRBJ1-2, with 8 bases that match TRBD1. This CDR3 spans 18 amino acids. Trimming took 2 bases from V and 4 from J; bases not matched to a gene: 15. Germline V gene sequence: CDR1 SGHAT, CDR2 FQNNGV. CDR3 nucleotide sequence: TGTGCCAGCAGCTTAACAGACAGGGGCGGGGAGGGTGCCTATGGCTACACCTTC. Residues: CASSLTDRGGEGAYGYTF.

J is TRBJ1-1 and V is TRBV4-3; weak D call: TRBD1 (5 bases). Germline assignment: CDR1 LGHNA and CDR2 YSLEER. The V end was cut by 0 bases, the J end by 0 bases, with 11 bases between. The CDR3 contains 16 residues. Here the CDR3 DNA reads TGCGCCAGCAGCCAAGATTCAGGGACGGTGAACACTGAAGCTTTCTTT. Its translation is CASSQDSGTVNTEAFF.

This chain links TRBV7-8 with TRBJ2-5; maybe TRBD1 (6 bases). V shed 1 base and J shed 2 bases, with 14 bases lying between them. Germline V gene data show CDR1 as SGHVS and CDR2 as FQNEAQ. CDR3 length equals 16 residues. CDR3 sequence: CASSLVLNREQETQYF. The CDR3 DNA reads as TGTGCCAGCAGCTTAGTCTTAAACAGGGAGCAAGAGACCCAGTACTTC.

The chain has TRBV9 and TRBJ2-2, with 12 bases identical to TRBD2. The length of the CDR3 is 18 residues. Trimming took 2 bases from V and 2 from J; bases not matched to a gene: 7. The germline CDR1 and CDR2 sequences are SGDLS and YYNGEE. The CDR3 bases are TGTGCCAGCAGCGTCGGCTCCGGACTAGCGGGAAACACCGGGGAGCTGTTTTTT. It encodes CASSVGSGLAGNTGELFF.

This rearrangement joins TRBV5-5 to TRBJ1-1; D might be TRBD1 (6 bases). The CDR3 has 13 amino acids. The germline gives CDR1 SGHKS, CDR2 YYEKEE (reference sequence). The V end was cut by 0 bases, the J end by 10 bases, with 13 bases between. The CDR3 coding sequence is TGTGCCAGCAGCTTGGACGGGGGGCTGGGAGCTTTCTTT. Protein: CASSLDGGLGAFF. The full variable domain, completed using reference TRBV5-5 and TRBJ1-1, is DAGVTQSPTHLIKTRGQQVTLRCSPISGHKSVSWYQQVLGQGPQFIFQYYEKEERGRGNFPDRFSARQFPNYSSELNVNALLLGDSALYLCASSLDGGLGAFFGQGTRLTVV.

The CDR3 DNA follows: TGTGCCCACGAAGGGGCTGAAGCTTTCTTT. Translated, it gives CAHEGAEAFF. The chain uses TRBV7-9 and TRBJ1-1, with D possibly TRBD1 on 5 matching bases. Trimming removed 11 bases from V and 6 bases from J, with 10 bases in between. Germline-derived CDR1 and CDR2 are SEHNR and FQNEAQ (reference sequence). The CDR3 spans 10 residues.

The chain couples TRBV18 to TRBJ1-2; 12 positions agree with TRBD1. This CDR3 region has 18 residues. Germline trimming cut 3 bases from V and 3 bases from J; bases unmatched to any gene: 11. CDR1 and CDR2 from the germline V gene are KGHSH and LQKENI. CDR3 loop: CASSPRPGTGGSDYGYTF. The CDR3 region has the DNA TGTGCCAGCTCACCTCGTCCCGGGACAGGGGGCAGCGACTATGGCTACACCTTC.

This clone was observed a few times. This CDR3 is CSVEDGGYGYTF. The CDR3 bases are TGCAGCGTTGAAGACGGCGGCTATGGCTACACCTTC. The chain uses TRBV29-1 and TRBJ1-2; D remains ambiguous. Trimming took 0 bases from V and 4 from J, leaving 6 bases between them. Germline assignment: CDR1 SQVTM and CDR2 ANQGSEA. CDR3 length: 12 amino acids.

V and J are TRBV5-1 and TRBJ2-3; no clear D gene. The germline V gene encodes CDR1 SGHRS and CDR2 YFSETQ. Trimming shortened V by 3 bases and J by 1 base, and 18 bases separated the two germline ends. CDR3 length: 17 residues. The CDR3 here is CASSSTSSVMGTDTQYF. The CDR3 DNA sequence: TGCGCCAGCAGCTCAACCTCAAGCGTAATGGGCACAGATACGCAGTATTTT.

V and J are TRBV4-2 and TRBJ2-5, with D possibly TRBD2 on 5 matching bases. The V gene's germline CDR1 is LGHNA and CDR2 YNFKEQ. The CDR3 runs 14 residues. V was shortened by 1 base and J by 1 base, with 7 bases between the two germline ends. CDR3 amino acids: CASSQGTSQETQYF. Here the CDR3 DNA reads TGTGCCAGCAGCCAAGGGACTTCCCAAGAGACCCAGTACTTC.

The genes are TRBV5-1 and TRBJ2-5, with TRBD2 matching over 11 bases. J was trimmed by 5 bases and V by 2 bases; bases with no gene match: 5. The CDR3 length is 15 residues. In germline, CDR1 is SGHRS, CDR2 YFSETQ. CDR3 protein: CASSFGLAGPETQYF. DNA for the CDR3: TGCGCCAGCAGCTTCGGACTAGCGGGCCCGGAGACCCAGTACTTC.

The chain uses TRBV28 and TRBJ1-3; D possibly corresponds to TRBD1 (5 bases). Trimming shortened V by 8 bases and J by 6 bases, and 14 bases separated the two germline ends. From germline, CDR1 is MDHEN and CDR2 SYDVKM. This CDR3 region has 13 residues. CDR3 residues: CASSGRVENTIYF. CDR3 coding DNA: TGTGCCAGCTCCGGCAGGGTGGAAAACACCATATATTTT. The whole variable domain, filled in from reference TRBV28 and TRBJ1-3, reads DVKVTQSSRYLVKRTGEKVFLECVQDMDHENMFWYRQDPGLGLRLIYFSYDVKMKEKGDIPEGYSVSREKKERFSLILESASTNQTSMYLCASSGRVENTIYFGEGSWLTVV.

This chain links TRBV18 with TRBJ2-5; D not resolved. This CDR3 is built from 13 residues. V lost 0 bases and J lost 1, with 3 bases in between. In germline, CDR1 is KGHSH, CDR2 LQKENI. This chain's CDR3 is CASSPPAQETQYF. The CDR3 region has the DNA TGTGCCAGCTCACCACCAGCCCAAGAGACCCAGTACTTC.

This clone has only a few counts. This same CDR3 is encoded by further DNA sequences in the sample. V gene TRBV18 combines with J gene TRBJ2-5; D not certain. V was pared by 1 base and J by 3 bases, with 3 bases between. Germline-derived CDR1 and CDR2 are KGHSH and LQKENI. CDR3 length: 12 amino acids. The CDR3 bases are TGTGCCAGCTCACCACGGGAAGAGACCCAGTACTTC. Translation gives CASSPREETQYF.

The V call is TRBV27, the J call TRBJ2-3, with 10 bases matching TRBD1. V gave up 10 bases and J gave up 5 bases; unmatched junction bases: 9. CDR1 is MNHEY and CDR2 is SMNVEV in the germline V gene (reference sequence). CDR3 size: 14 residues. Here the CDR3 reads CATQDRGRIDTQYF. In nucleotides, the CDR3 is TGTGCCACCCAAGACAGGGGGCGAATAGATACGCAGTATTTT.

The chain carries TRBV27 and TRBJ2-3, with 7 bases identical to TRBD2. This CDR3 comprises 14 residues. The germline CDR1 and CDR2 sequences are MNHEY and SMNVEV (reference sequence). Unmatched junction bases numbered 5, after V lost 5 bases and J lost 3 bases. This CDR3 is CASSISGKTDTQYF. CDR3 sequence (DNA): TGTGCCAGCAGTATAAGCGGGAAGACAGATACGCAGTATTTT.

The genes are TRBV10-3 and TRBJ1-2, with unresolved D. V was pared by 6 bases and J by 8 bases, with 16 bases between. Germline-derived CDR1 and CDR2 are ENHRY and SYGVKD. There are 13 residues in the CDR3. The CDR3 nucleotides are TGTGCCATCAGGCCCTTAGAACCCTTGGGCTACACCTTC. Translation: CAIRPLEPLGYTF.

This sequence joins TRBV6-5 and TRBJ1-1; D is undetermined. This CDR3 contains 15 residues. V dropped 5 bases and J dropped 2 bases, with 15 bases sitting between them. Germline CDR1 reads MNHEY; CDR2 reads SVGAGI. The CDR3 nucleotides read TGTGCCAGCAGTCCCTACGGTTGGGGAAACACTGAAGCTTTCTTT. It is translated as CASSPYGWGNTEAFF.

The V call is TRBV5-1, the J call TRBJ2-5; no clear D. V gave up 0 bases and J gave up 2 bases, with 8 bases separating them. Germline CDR1 is SGHRS and CDR2 is YFSETQ. The CDR3 is made up of 14 amino acids. CDR3 protein: CASSLGPIQETQYF. CDR3 in DNA: TGCGCCAGCAGCTTGGGGCCGATTCAAGAGACCCAGTACTTC.

V is TRBV6-5 and J is TRBJ2-1; TRBD2 is a possible D gene (7 bases). The CDR3 runs 14 residues. CDR1 is MNHEY, CDR2 SVGAGI, per germline. With 4 bases removed from V and 9 bases from J, the gap between germline ends came to 16 bases. The CDR3 DNA is TGTGCCAGCAGTTTGGTGGGGGGGCGCGGTGAGCAGTTCTTC. This translates into CASSLVGGRGEQFF.

The J gene is TRBJ2-6, the V gene TRBV15; 11 bases align to TRBD1. The CDR3 extends over 19 amino acids. Trimming cost V 0 bases and J 3 bases; bases outside gene matches: 7. Germline V gene sequence: CDR1 LNHNV, CDR2 YYDKDF (reference sequence). CDR3 region: CATSREGQGAVYGANVLTF. The DNA of the CDR3 is TGTGCCACCAGCAGAGAAGGACAGGGGGCTGTTTATGGGGCCAACGTCCTGACTTTC.

V is TRBV7-8 and J is TRBJ1-6; TRBD1 aligns across 7 bases. Trimming removed 8 bases from V and 7 bases from J; junction bases left unmatched: 11. The CDR3 loop spans 15 amino acids. CDR1 is SGHVS, CDR2 FQNEAQ, per germline. The CDR3 protein is CASGLQGRGNSPLHF. The CDR3 nucleotides read TGTGCCAGCGGACTACAGGGGAGGGGGAATTCACCCCTCCACTTT.

This clone was observed a handful of times. J is TRBJ2-2 and V is TRBV5-4; D is undetermined. This CDR3 has 14 residues. V lost 3 bases to trimming and J lost 8 bases, with 14 bases between them. Germline lookup yields CDR1 SGHNT and CDR2 YYREEE (reference sequence). For the CDR3, the DNA is TGTGCCAGCAGCTCCACCGAGTTGGGTGGGGAGCTGTTTTTT. Protein sequence: CASSSTELGGELFF.